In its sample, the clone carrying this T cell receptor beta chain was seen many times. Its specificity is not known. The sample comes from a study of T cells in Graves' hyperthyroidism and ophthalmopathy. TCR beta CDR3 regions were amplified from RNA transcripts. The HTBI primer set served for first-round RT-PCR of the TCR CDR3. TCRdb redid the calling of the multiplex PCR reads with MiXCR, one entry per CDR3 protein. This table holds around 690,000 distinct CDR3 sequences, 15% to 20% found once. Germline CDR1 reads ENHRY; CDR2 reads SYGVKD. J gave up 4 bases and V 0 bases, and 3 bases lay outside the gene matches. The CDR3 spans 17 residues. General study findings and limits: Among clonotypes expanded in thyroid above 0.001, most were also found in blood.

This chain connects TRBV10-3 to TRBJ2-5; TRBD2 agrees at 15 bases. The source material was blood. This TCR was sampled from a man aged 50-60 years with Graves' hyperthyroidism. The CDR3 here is CAISESPGLAGGETQYF. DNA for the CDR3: TGTGCCATCAGTGAGTCTCCGGGACTAGCGGGAGGAGAGACCCAGTACTTC.